Presented here are 7 T cell receptor beta chains from one specimen sequenced in a study of T cells after yellow fever vaccination. One entry per CDR3 protein results from TCRdb running MiXCR on the 5' RACE reads. The table has around 590,000 distinct CDR3 sequences, approximately 13% seen once; the top ten hold about 15%. The sample consisted of PBMCs, taken on the day of the yellow fever booster vaccination. These receptors were taken from a man aged 25-45 years who received the YFV17D yellow fever vaccine.

V usage is TRBV12-3 or TRBV12-4 and J usage is TRBJ1-5; D is perhaps TRBD1 (5 bases). The CDR3 consists of 13 residues. V lost 3 bases and J lost 9, with 12 bases in between. The CDR3 reads CASSLGGERPQHF. In DNA, the CDR3 is TGTGCCAGCAGTTTGGGGGGAGAGCGGCCCCAGCATTTT.

This chain links TRBV3-1 with TRBJ2-1; 12 nucleotides align to TRBD2. J gave up 10 bases and V 8 bases, and 12 bases lay outside the gene matches. Germline V CDR1 and CDR2: LGHDT, YNNKEL (reference sequence). The CDR3 contains 15 residues. CDR3 in DNA: TGTGCCAGCGGTCAACTAGCGGGAGGAGGTGGGGAGCAGTTCTTC. Protein: CASGQLAGGGGEQFF.

The rearrangement links TRBV15 to TRBJ1-1, with a possible D match to TRBD1 (5 bases). This CDR3 is built from 13 residues. Germline CDR1 and CDR2: LNHNV and YYDKDF (reference sequence). Trimming took 5 bases from V and 1 from J, leaving 8 bases between them. CDR3 coding DNA: TGTGCCACCAGCCACAGGAAGAACACTGAAGCTTTCTTT. Encoded protein: CATSHRKNTEAFF.

This clonotype was recorded at least ten times. J is TRBJ2-4 and V is TRBV5-1, with a possible D match to TRBD1 (8 bases). V was cut by 2 bases and J by 8 bases, with 14 bases left in between. The CDR3 runs 14 residues. Germline assignment: CDR1 SGHRS and CDR2 YFSETQ. The DNA of the CDR3 is TGCGCCAGCAGCTTCGGACAGGGAGGGGACATTCAGTACTTC. The encoded protein is CASSFGQGGDIQYF.

In DNA, the CDR3 is TGTGCCAGCAGCTTAGGGATTCGGGGTGAACAGCCCCAGCATTTT. It codes for CASSLGIRGEQPQHF. The chain recombines TRBV7-8 with TRBJ1-5; D unclear. This CDR3 region has 15 residues. Between the trimmed V and J ends, which lost 1 base and 7 bases, there was a span of 14 bases. Germline CDR1 SGHVS, CDR2 FQNEAQ.

This clonotype was counted only a few times. CDR3 amino acids: CSVESGQGSWEQYF. CDR3 bases: TGCAGCGTTGAATCCGGACAGGGTTCATGGGAGCAGTACTTC. The V call is TRBV29-1, the J call TRBJ2-7, with 8 bases that match TRBD1. V lost 2 bases, J lost 7 bases, and 10 bases stayed unmatched. Germline V gives CDR1 SQVTM, CDR2 ANQGSEA. This CDR3 comprises 14 residues.

The chain links TRBV7-8 to TRBJ2-4; 7 bases are a match to TRBD1. J gave up 7 bases and V 3 bases, and 3 bases lay outside the gene matches. The length of the CDR3 is 13 residues. The germline V gene encodes CDR1 SGHVS and CDR2 FQNEAQ. CDR3 amino acids: CASSLGRGNIQYF. The CDR3 DNA sequence: TGTGCCAGCAGCTTGGGCAGGGGGAACATTCAGTACTTC.